This T cell receptor (beta chain) stems from a study of tissue T cells after allogeneic stem cell transplantation (dated by TCRdb to between 2021 and 2022). As for the study more broadly: When multiple samples of a tissue were available, H&E sections were reviewed by a pathologist, and samples with histologically apparent lymphocytes were prioritized for sequencing. TCR beta repertoires were profiled across many tissues obtained from research autopsies of patients with and without GVHD, as well as in mouse models of GVHD. The human part of the study was a prospective observational study with no blinding and no randomization. The study at large found these results: Few T cell clones were found to be shared across patients, but shared repertoire signatures across patients were revealed in a tissue-specific fashion by motif-based clustering. Within patients, how anatomically similar the tissues were was a key factor in shaping TCR repertoire composition, regardless of disease or transplant status. A small and clinically heterogeneous patient cohort was studied, and sampling depth was acknowledged as a limitation. For the non-GVHD comparator patients, no blood samples were available. In both patients and mice, T cells from blood and spleen picked up only a limited part of the TCR repertoire that was detected in tissues. Which tissue TCRs were alloreactive or antigen-specific was not determined in the study, and some of the clones might have been host cells that persisted.

The protocol used for the library was the immunoSEQ multiplex PCR assay. Adaptive Biotechnologies performed TCRbeta CDR3 sequencing at survey depth and reported CDR3 sequences, V/J genes, productive frequency, and template counts. TCR beta CDR3 regions were amplified from genomic DNA instead of RNA. Per the authors' processing: Pairwise repertoire overlap between tissues was quantified with Jensen-Shannon divergence, where 1 means complete divergence and 0 identical. Tissues were grouped by single-linkage agglomerative hierarchical clustering of pairwise JSD values, and the clustering results were shown as dendrograms. GLIPH2 was run on all patient samples with simulation_depth 1000, kmer_min_depth 3, cdr3_length_cutoff 8, keeping groups with more than two unique CDR3s. A standardized tissue-overlap score was calculated by extrapolating Jaccard GLIPH-group overlap across patients to a standard repertoire size of 1000 clones. Linear mixed-effect models, with tissue as a fixed effect and individual as a random effect, were used to test how diversity related to clinical or experimental variables. TCRdb's version of the immuneACCESS table is confined to in-frame rearrangements and falls short of the full clone set. An unresolved V gene accounts for under half of the shortfall where checked; the remainder is of unknown origin. V, J and clone size were drawn from that table, and D and trimming were deduced from the DNA. The sample includes some 24,000 clones, with roughly 80% observed a single time. The ten largest clones take up roughly 8% of the sample.

A note on this clone: Its recognized antigen is unknown. No qualities accompany the bases; no much larger clone lies one base away.

The germline V gene provides CDR1 MNHEY and CDR2 SVGAGI. The CDR3 starts with the cysteine, ends with the phenylalanine, and has 14 residues. The entry retains the CDR3 DNA only, 42 bases that are in frame from base 1. The germline V and J ends show losses of 5 bases and 7 bases respectively, and no gene match explains 3 bases of the junction. The sample's time point label, decoded: human tissue collected at research (rapid) autopsy. Three non-HCT comparator patients with other cancers, having at least five GI tract samples and no known GI disease at death, were selected retrospectively. After a median post-mortem interval of roughly 9.4 hours, the autopsy tissues collected included GI sites spanning esophagus to rectum, along with liver, skin and lymphoid organs including spleen. Each autopsy specimen was cut in two, with one portion flash-frozen in liquid nitrogen and the remainder formalin-fixed, and the outer muscle layers of GI specimens were removed. Genomic DNA was extracted from frozen tissues using the Mag-Bind Blood & Tissue DNA HDQ 96 Kit on a Chemagic 360 or the DNeasy Blood & Tissue Kit. Because of concern about red blood cell contamination, the extracted DNA went through further purification with the Genomic DNA Clean & Concentrator-25 kit.

The rearrangement joined TRBV6-5 to TRBJ1-6, and 9 junction bases match TRBD1. The TCR was taken from a female donor over 55 with lung cancer. This sample comprised tissue from the ileum, obtained at autopsy. CDR3 loop: CASSRDRVNSPLHF. The nucleotides are TGTGCCAGCAGTAGGGACAGGGTGAATTCACCCCTCCACTTT.